The 32 T cell receptor beta chains listed next were all sequenced from one sample in a study of Ad26.COV2.S vaccination and SARS-CoV-2 variants. Stated treatment: 15 to 20 received Ad26.COV2.S at low or high dose, single or two shots; roughly 5 received placebo; per-sample allocation not given. The study sampled participants on day 63 after the first vaccine or placebo injection. Using immunoSEQ multiplex PCR, the repertoire was profiled, and TCRdb retains in-frame clones only, with some absent. Of around 450,000 clones listed, 90% are singletons. This sample comprised peripheral blood, obtained in a trial of Ad26.COV2.S vaccine versus placebo. These receptors all stem from a person aged 18 to 59 who received the Ad26.COV2.S COVID-19 vaccine or a placebo.

This clone was detected only a few times. J is TRBJ2-7 and V is TRBV10-3; a possible D gene is TRBD1 (5 bases). CDR1 is ENHRY and CDR2 is SYGVKD in the germline V gene. The CDR3 loop spans 11 amino acids. The V end lost 0 bases, the J end lost 9 bases, and 6 bases lay between the germline ends. For the CDR3, the DNA is TGTGCCATCAGTGAGTCAGGGGTGCAGTACTTC. Translation gives CAISESGVQYF.

The gene calls are TRBV7-2 and TRBJ1-3; unclear D gene. There are 17 residues in the CDR3. The V end lost 1 base, the J end lost 0 bases, and 13 bases lay between the germline ends. The germline CDR1 and CDR2 sequences are SGHTA and FQGNSA. The CDR3 is CASSLDGPTSSGNTIYF. CDR3 bases: TGTGCCAGCAGCTTAGACGGGCCTACCTCCTCTGGAAACACCATATATTTT. Full variable domain (rest looked up from reference TRBV7-2 and TRBJ1-3): GAGVSQSPSNKVTEKGKDVELRCDPISGHTALYWYRQSLGQGLEFLIYFQGNSAPDKSGLPSDRFSAERTGGSVSTLTIQRTQQEDSAVYLCASSLDGPTSSGNTIYFGEGSWLTVV.

The chain couples TRBV7-8 to TRBJ1-5; 9 bases agree with TRBD1. With V trimmed by 1 base and J by 7 bases, 8 bases remained unmatched. The CDR3 length is 16 residues. CDR1 SGHVS and CDR2 FQNEAQ come from the germline V gene. The DNA of the CDR3 is TGTGCCAGCAGCTTAGGTACAGGGGGCCGGGGGCAGCCCCAGCATTTT. It yields the protein CASSLGTGGRGQPQHF.

The genes are TRBV15 and TRBJ1-2, with D uncertain. Germline-derived CDR1 and CDR2 are LNHNV and YYDKDF (reference sequence). Trimming left V 0 bases short and J 8 bases short, with 10 bases between. This CDR3 spans 13 amino acids. As DNA, the CDR3 is TGTGCCACCAGCAGAGATCAGGTTGGCGGCTACACCTTC. Its protein is CATSRDQVGGYTF.

The sample holds one count of this clone. This chain joins TRBV7-8 and TRBJ2-2, with 11 nucleotides matching TRBD2. V lost 4 bases to trimming and J lost 6 bases; unmatched junction nucleotides: 13. Per germline, CDR1 SGHVS and CDR2 FQNEAQ. The CDR3 loop spans 18 amino acids. As DNA, the CDR3 is TGTGCCAGCAGCTACCCGATTAGACTAGCGGGACGCTCCGGGGAGCTGTTTTTT. Its translation: CASSYPIRLAGRSGELFF.

The gene calls are TRBV4-3 and TRBJ1-5; D possibly corresponds to TRBD1 (5 bases). The CDR3 length is 15 residues. V lost 0 bases, J lost 5 bases, and 11 bases lay in between. Germline V gene data show CDR1 as LGHNA and CDR2 as YSLEER. DNA of the CDR3: TGCGCCAGCAGCCAAGATGGGGCAGAGTATCAGCCCCAGCATTTT. The encoded protein is CASSQDGAEYQPQHF.

This clone showed up just once. The gene calls are TRBV4-3 and TRBJ2-1, with D possibly matching TRBD2 (5 bases). The V end was cut by 0 bases, the J end by 7 bases, with 10 bases between. Germline CDR1 reads LGHNA; CDR2 reads YSLEER. The CDR3 consists of 14 residues. The CDR3 loop is CASSQERLANEQFF. For the CDR3, the DNA is TGCGCCAGCAGCCAAGAAAGGCTAGCTAATGAGCAGTTCTTC.

This clone turned up a few times. The chain uses TRBV4-2 and TRBJ2-1; 11 bases are a match to TRBD2. CDR1 LGHNA and CDR2 YNFKEQ come from the germline V gene. The CDR3 consists of 17 residues. V lost 5 bases to trimming and J lost 3 bases; unmatched junction nucleotides: 9. The CDR3 here is CASSSSSGRAFYNEQFF. The CDR3 coding sequence is TGTGCCAGCAGCTCAAGTAGCGGGAGGGCCTTCTACAATGAGCAGTTCTTC.

The chain recombines TRBV19 with TRBJ2-5; the D call may be TRBD1 or TRBD2 (5 bases each). Germline V CDR1 and CDR2: LNHDA, SQIVND (reference sequence). CDR3 length equals 17 residues. The germline V and J ends were trimmed by 5 bases and 1 base, with 20 bases remaining between them. The CDR3 nucleotides read TGTGCCAGTAGTCCTGCTCGGGACCCTCAGGCCCAAGAGACCCAGTACTTC. It translates to CASSPARDPQAQETQYF.

The V and J genes are TRBV5-6 and TRBJ1-5, with TRBD1 identical over 7 bases. The CDR3 runs 17 residues. Trimming took 1 base from V and 6 from J; bases not matched to a gene: 13. Germline CDR1 is SGHDT and CDR2 is YYEEEE. The CDR3 DNA reads as TGTGCCAGCAGCTTGAGGGCGGTAGGGGGCGCGGGTCAGCCCCAGCATTTT. This codes for CASSLRAVGGAGQPQHF. The full variable domain, in which reference TRBV5-6 and TRBJ1-5 provide the parts outside the CDR3, is DAGVTQSPTHLIKTRGQQVTLRCSPKSGHDTVSWYQQALGQGPQFIFQYYEEEERQRGNFPDRFSGHQFPNYSSELNVNALLLGDSALYLCASSLRAVGGAGQPQHFGDGTRLSIL.

The chain links TRBV7-9 to TRBJ2-1; 13 bases are shared with TRBD2. V lost 1 base to trimming and J lost 8 bases; unmatched junction nucleotides: 8. The CDR3 covers 17 residues. From germline, CDR1 is SEHNR and CDR2 FQNEAQ (reference sequence). CDR3 coding DNA: TGTGCCAGCAGCTTAGTCGCCGGACTAGCGGGAGTAGATGAGCAGTTCTTC. Translation: CASSLVAGLAGVDEQFF.

Note on this clone: The same CDR3 can be traced to other DNA sequences in this sample. The rearrangement joins TRBV9 to TRBJ2-3; no definite D call. This CDR3 has 13 residues. Germline V lookup: CDR1 SGDLS, CDR2 YYNGEE. The V and J ends lost 0 bases and 0 bases respectively, with 2 bases between them. The CDR3 coding sequence is TGTGCCAGCAGCGTAGTAAGCACAGATACGCAGTATTTT. It is translated as CASSVVSTDTQYF.

The rearrangement uses TRBV6-2 or TRBV6-3 and TRBJ2-1; D is unclear. V gave up 6 bases and J gave up 9 bases, with 12 bases separating them. The germline gives CDR1 MNHEY, CDR2 SVGEGT. The CDR3 spans 12 residues. The CDR3 loop is CASSRVYLEQFF. CDR3 nucleotide sequence: TGTGCCAGCAGCCGCGTATATCTTGAGCAGTTCTTC.

The chain combines TRBV9 with TRBJ2-7; D unresolved. CDR1 and CDR2 (germline): SGDLS, YYNGEE. V lost 0 bases, J lost 3 bases, and 10 bases lay in between. The CDR3 is made up of 14 amino acids. Written as DNA, the CDR3 is TGTGCCAGCAGCGTAGCCCCTTTGGACTACGAGCAGTACTTC. This sequence encodes CASSVAPLDYEQYF.

V is TRBV7-2 and J is TRBJ2-2; D is possibly TRBD1 (7 bases). V was pared by 8 bases and J by 6 bases, with 19 bases between. Germline V CDR1 and CDR2: SGHTA, FQGNSA. CDR3 size: 15 residues. The CDR3 loop is CASGTAGGGAGELFF. CDR3 sequence (DNA): TGTGCCAGCGGCACTGCTGGAGGGGGCGCCGGGGAGCTGTTTTTT.

The chain recombines TRBV11-3 with TRBJ2-1; the match to TRBD1 covers 8 bases. The V and J ends lost 1 base and 8 bases, in that order; junction bases with no gene match: 7. Per germline, CDR1 SGHNT and CDR2 YENEEA. The CDR3 consists of 15 residues. Here the CDR3 reads CASSLGTGILYEQFF. The CDR3 DNA is TGTGCCAGCAGCTTAGGGACAGGGATATTATATGAGCAGTTCTTC.

The rearrangement uses TRBV18 and TRBJ1-5; tentative D call: TRBD1 (6 bases). Between the trimmed V and J ends, which lost 9 bases and 5 bases, there was a span of 14 bases. The germline V gene encodes CDR1 KGHSH and CDR2 LQKENI. The CDR3 runs to 13 residues. CDR3 nucleotides: TGTGCCAGTAAGAAACAGGGAGATCAGCCCCAGCATTTT. Translated: CASKKQGDQPQHF.

This clone appeared a single time. The gene calls are TRBV15 and TRBJ2-7; D is uncertain. The CDR3 extends over 14 amino acids. CDR1 LNHNV and CDR2 YYDKDF come from the germline V gene (reference sequence). Trimming left V 0 bases short and J 6 bases short, with 12 bases between. The CDR3 protein is CATSRDKLQSEQYF. Written as DNA, the CDR3 is TGTGCCACCAGCAGAGATAAGTTACAAAGCGAGCAGTACTTC.

The chain employs TRBV12-5 and TRBJ2-1, with 11 bases matching TRBD2. V was clipped by 1 base and J by 2 bases; unmatched bases: 4. CDR1 LGHNT and CDR2 FRNRAP come from the germline V gene. This CDR3 region has 17 residues. CDR3 nucleotides: TGTGCTAGTGGTTTGGGGGGGACTAGCGGAGCCTACAATGAGCAGTTCTTC. This encodes CASGLGGTSGAYNEQFF.

The chain links TRBV5-1 to TRBJ2-1, with 8 nucleotides matching TRBD2. From germline, CDR1 is SGHRS and CDR2 YFSETQ. The CDR3 runs 17 residues. V shed 0 bases, J shed 6 bases, and the junction held 11 bases outside the gene matches. CDR3 sequence: CASSLVFPGGPGNEQFF. Written as DNA, the CDR3 is TGCGCCAGCAGCTTGGTCTTTCCGGGAGGGCCAGGCAATGAGCAGTTCTTC.

The rearrangement joins TRBV21-1 to TRBJ2-1; the table gives TRBD2 as D, unverified against the DNA. TRBV21-1 is deemed a pseudogene. The CDR3 extends over 16 amino acids. The CDR3 DNA sequence: TGTGCCAGCAGCAAAGCCCGGACTAAATCCTACAATGAGCAGTTCTTC. It codes for CASSKARTKSYNEQFF.

The V and J genes are TRBV19 and TRBJ2-3, with 7 bases lining up with TRBD2. CDR3 length equals 16 residues. Germline CDR1 is LNHDA and CDR2 is SQIVND (reference sequence). V lost 9 bases to trimming and J lost 2 bases; unmatched junction nucleotides: 14. CDR3 DNA: TGTGCCAGAGTCCCTTTGGGGGGGGTCGACACAGATACGCAGTATTTT. Translation: CARVPLGGVDTDTQYF.

The V gene is TRBV7-2, the J gene TRBJ1-2; weak D call: TRBD1 (6 bases). Trimming took off 1 base at V and 4 bases at J, with 13 bases between the two ends. Looked up from germline, CDR1 is SGHTA and CDR2 is FQGNSA. This CDR3 is 15 amino acids long. The CDR3: CASSLGGDIVYGYTF. CDR3 coding DNA: TGTGCCAGCAGCTTAGGGGGGGACATAGTCTATGGCTACACCTTC.

The chain has TRBV2 and TRBJ2-7; TRBD1 aligns across 9 bases. The CDR3 runs 14 residues. With V trimmed by 4 bases and J by 6 bases, 7 bases remained unmatched. Looked up from germline, CDR1 is SNHLY and CDR2 is FYNNEI. The CDR3 here is CASSGTGDVREQYF. The CDR3 region has the DNA TGTGCCAGCAGTGGGACAGGGGATGTGCGCGAGCAGTACTTC.

The rearrangement joins TRBV10-2 to TRBJ2-7; D remains unclear. Germline V gene lookup returns CDR1 WSHSY and CDR2 SAAADI. The CDR3 is 11 amino acids. Trimming removed 1 base from V and 5 bases from J, with 3 bases in between. The CDR3: CASSELDEQYF. The DNA for the CDR3 is TGCGCCAGCAGTGAGTTGGACGAGCAGTACTTC.

The chain joins TRBV28 to TRBJ1-1, with D perhaps TRBD1 (6 bases). The CDR3 is made up of 12 amino acids. The germline gives CDR1 MDHEN, CDR2 SYDVKM. V was shortened by 2 bases and J by 8 bases, with 9 bases between the two germline ends. CDR3 protein: CASSLLRGEAFF. The CDR3 region has the DNA TGTGCCAGCAGTTTACTCAGGGGAGAAGCTTTCTTT. Combining the CDR3 with reference TRBV28 and TRBJ1-1 gives the whole variable domain DVKVTQSSRYLVKRTGEKVFLECVQDMDHENMFWYRQDPGLGLRLIYFSYDVKMKEKGDIPEGYSVSREKKERFSLILESASTNQTSMYLCASSLLRGEAFFGQGTRLTVV.

CDR3 DNA: TGTGCCAGCAGCAAAAGACTAGCGGGAGTTTTGGAGCAGTTCTTC. Residues: CASSKRLAGVLEQFF. The rearrangement links TRBV21-1 to TRBJ2-1; the table assigns TRBD2, which was not confirmed against the DNA. TRBV21-1 is deemed a pseudogene. CDR3 size: 15 residues.

The J gene is TRBJ1-1, the V gene TRBV11-2, with 7 bases identical to TRBD1. Germline trimming cut 1 base from V and 0 bases from J; bases unmatched to any gene: 8. Germline CDR1 is SGHAT and CDR2 is FQNNGV. The CDR3 contains 17 residues. In DNA, the CDR3 is TGTGCCAGCAGCTTAGGCCGTCAGGGGGGGATGAACACTGAAGCTTTCTTT. It codes for CASSLGRQGGMNTEAFF.

The chain links TRBV27 to TRBJ2-1, with D possibly matching TRBD1 (6 bases). With 3 bases removed from V and 5 bases from J, the gap between germline ends came to 17 bases. The germline V gene has CDR1 MNHEY and CDR2 SMNVEV (reference sequence). The CDR3 is made up of 16 amino acids. The CDR3 DNA reads TGTGCCAGCAGTTTGTTTACAGCTTACAGGGACAATGAGCAGTTCTTC. Its translation: CASSLFTAYRDNEQFF.

The J gene is TRBJ1-1, the V gene TRBV6-2 or TRBV6-3; D gene ambiguous. V was cut by 4 bases and J by 5 bases, with 11 bases left in between. CDR3 length: 13 residues. Germline V CDR1 and CDR2: MNHEY, SVGEGT. CDR3 DNA sequence: TGTGCCAGCAGTTGGAGTCACTTAACTGAAGCTTTCTTT. Translated, it gives CASSWSHLTEAFF.

This clone appeared a few times. This rearrangement joins TRBV30 to TRBJ2-1, with 10 bases identical to TRBD1. Germline assignment: CDR1 GTSNPN and CDR2 SVGIG (reference sequence). The CDR3 runs 15 residues. The V and J ends lost 3 bases and 4 bases, in that order; junction bases with no gene match: 6. The CDR3 DNA sequence: TGTGCCTGGAGCGCTTGGGACAGGGGATACAATGAGCAGTTCTTC. Protein sequence: CAWSAWDRGYNEQFF. The full variable domain, with the rest looked up from reference TRBV30 and TRBJ2-1, is SQTIHQWPATLVQPVGSPLSLECTVEGTSNPNLYWYRQAAGRGLQLLFYSVGIGQISSEVPQNLSASRPQDRQFILSSKKLLLSDSGFYLCAWSAWDRGYNEQFFGPGTRLTVL.

The chain has TRBV5-5 and TRBJ1-4; D call uncertain. V shed 2 bases and J shed 0 bases, with 11 bases lying between them. The CDR3 consists of 16 residues. The germline CDR1 and CDR2 sequences are SGHKS and YYEKEE (reference sequence). CDR3: CASSFRPGPTNEKLFF. In DNA, the CDR3 is TGTGCCAGCAGCTTCCGCCCGGGCCCAACTAATGAAAAACTGTTTTTT.